This T cell receptor (beta chain) appears in the sequencing data of a study of blood T cell repertoires in COVID-19 (dated by TCRdb to the early 2020s). A note on the overall study: Collaborator samples came from the United States, Italy and Spain and covered acute and convalescent phases of COVID-19. The material from the prospective study consisted of cDNA or gDNA derived from T cells, B-cell-depleted T cells, or PBMCs. Subjects who had been exposed to COVID-19, were actively infected with it, or had recovered from it provided the deeply sampled blood TCRbeta repertoires that made up the dataset. The repertoires were released in a freely available public database intended as a resource for research on the immune response to SARS-CoV-2. Samples came from the ongoing ImmuneRACE study (first 160 participants) plus 1,254 subjects from 6 global collaborators. Sample metadata almost always included a de-identified subject ID, COVID-19 status, age in years and sex. HLA class I and class II types, where available, came from metadata supplied by the sample provider rather than from assay-based typing. Findings and caveats that apply to the study as a whole: How much clinical and demographic metadata was included differed by source and by participant, and the metadata was provided uncurated.

Another Seattle source contributed samples from volunteer blood donors who had recovered from COVID-19. The collaborating institutions used their own protocols to collect whole blood in K2EDTA tubes. For TCRbeta analysis, collaborator samples were shipped as frozen whole blood, as isolated PBMCs, or as DNA extracted from either sample type. From a lookup of the germline V gene, CDR1 and CDR2 are KGHSH and LQKENI. At the junction V is shortened by 4 bases and J by 2 bases, with 12 bases in between. The CDR3 runs 15 residues from the cysteine to the phenylalanine. Only the CDR3 part of the read is kept: 45 bases, read in frame from the first base. The immunoSEQ Assay, a bias-controlled multiplex PCR, was used to amplify TCRbeta CDR3 regions from genomic DNA. The study's own analysis went as follows. The number of nucleated cells in each sample was estimated from the amplification of reference gene primers within the assay. To quantify the absolute abundance of each unique TCRbeta CDR3 rearrangement, sequence reads were collapsed and filtered. Productive Simpson clonality was computed per sample as the square root of Simpson's diversity index over productive rearrangements. This immuneACCESS table, as held by TCRdb, lists in-frame sequences with V and J called but not all clones. Of the missing ones, under half trace to an unresolved V gene in checked studies; the others have no known cause. The V and J calls and clone size come from that table; D and trimming were worked out from the DNA. Here the sample has 60,000 to 85,000 clones; about four fifths occur a single time. The ten biggest clones cover around a sixth of the sample.

Of note for this clone: The antigen this receptor binds is unknown. Qualities for individual bases were not recorded, and no much larger clone is one base off.

This sequence was found in a man aged 70 or older who had recovered from COVID-19. Source material: peripheral blood. The chain uses TRBV18 and TRBJ1-5; the D gene is possibly TRBD1, with 5 bases matching. The CDR3 reads as follows: CASSLSGLGNQPQHF. In nucleotide form, the sequence is TGTGCCAGCTCACTATCGGGACTTGGCAATCAGCCCCAGCATTTT. Beyond the CDR3, the reference TRBV18 and TRBJ1-5 genes provide the residues; the full variable domain reads: NAGVMQNPRHLVRRRGQEARLRCSPMKGHSHVYWYRQLPEEGLKFMVYLQKENIIDESGMPKERFSAEFPKEGPSILRIQQVVRGDSAAYFCASSLSGLGNQPQHFGDGTRLSIL.